This is a list of T cell receptor beta chains from one sample in a study of response to subunit inactivated influenza vaccine. TCRdb re-derived calls from the RT-PCR reads in MiXCR, one entry per CDR3 protein. The table lists about 540,000 distinct CDR3 sequences, 20% to 25% of them singletons. These data are also associated with another study on T cells expressing NK-cell markers.

The source was CD4+ T cells sorted from PBMCs, collected approximately 13 days after vaccination. The receptors here all came from a man aged 45 to 65 who received an inactivated influenza vaccine. The conserved cysteine and the conserved F or W are not part of the CDR3 here. Size is omitted from some rows. Given values are once, few, many or a class for expanded clones.

V gene: TRBV5-1; clone size: few; CDR3 protein: ASSLGPGGHEQY
V gene: TRBV6-5; clone size: .; CDR3 protein: ASRLDRGGGNTIY
V gene: TRBV25-1; clone size: once; CDR3 protein: ASSEGSATDTQY
V gene: TRBV20-1; clone size: .; CDR3 protein: SASLGTSYNEQF
V gene: TRBV7-3; clone size: .; CDR3 protein: ASSLGPSAQETQY
V gene: TRBV19; clone size: .; CDR3 protein: ASRRGSYNEQF
V gene: TRBV6-1; clone size: many; CDR3 protein: ASSEDGLQETQY
V gene: TRBV12-3/TRBV12-4; clone size: .; CDR3 protein: ASSLGLRPNTGELF
V gene: TRBV5-1; clone size: few; CDR3 protein: ASSDLSGTGSTGELF
V gene: TRBV12-5; clone size: .; CDR3 protein: ASGLVLAGGINEQF
V gene: TRBV12-3/TRBV12-4; clone size: few; CDR3 protein: ASRGTRGRDSPLH
V gene: TRBV20-1; clone size: many; CDR3 protein: SATGTDEKLF
V gene: TRBV10-3; clone size: few; CDR3 protein: AISGRDGNQPQH
V gene: TRBV20-1; clone size: .; CDR3 protein: SARDRDQETQY
V gene: TRBV15; clone size: .; CDR3 protein: ATSRGLYQPQH
V gene: TRBV6-2/TRBV6-3; clone size: .; CDR3 protein: ASNNGGGSRGYEQY
V gene: TRBV29-1; clone size: few; CDR3 protein: SVYGTVHNEQF
V gene: TRBV9; clone size: .; CDR3 protein: ASSVGQVNAEAF
V gene: TRBV7-9; clone size: .; CDR3 protein: AGQVPNTGELF
V gene: TRBV6-6; clone size: .; CDR3 protein: ASIQGSYGYT
V gene: TRBV20-1; clone size: .; CDR3 protein: SAREQTNLETQY
V gene: TRBV12-3/TRBV12-4; clone size: .; CDR3 protein: ASSQLGPPQPQH
V gene: TRBV5-1; clone size: few; CDR3 protein: ASSLANRGERSTGELF
V gene: TRBV24-1; clone size: few; CDR3 protein: ATSDRQWGEQF
V gene: TRBV9; clone size: once; CDR3 protein: ASSVRPRTGELF
V gene: TRBV20-1; clone size: few; CDR3 protein: SATIGPAEQY